Following are 32 T cell receptor beta chains from one sample sequenced in a study of blood T cell repertoires in COVID-19. Generated by immunoSEQ multiplex PCR, the TCRdb table keeps only in-frame clones and is missing some. The table lists over 200,000 clones, just over 85% of them singletons. Sequences were obtained from peripheral blood. These TCRs come from a man between 18 and 29 years old with active or convalescent COVID-19.

This sequence joins TRBV6-5 and TRBJ2-7; the D gene is possibly TRBD1 (5 bases). The CDR3 is 13 amino acids. Germline lookup yields CDR1 MNHEY and CDR2 SVGAGI. Trimming took 8 bases from V and 6 from J, leaving 17 bases between them. The CDR3: CASGAERIGEQYF. The CDR3 region has the DNA TGTGCCAGCGGGGCGGAAAGAATAGGCGAGCAGTACTTC.

The rearrangement uses TRBV11-3 and TRBJ2-2; maybe TRBD1 (6 bases). The CDR3 contains 15 residues. The V end was cut by 1 base, the J end by 8 bases, with 14 bases between. Germline-derived CDR1 and CDR2 are SGHNT and YENEEA. The DNA of the CDR3 is TGTGCCAGCAGCTTAGTGGACAGTCGCGGGGGGGAGCTGTTTTTT. Translated, it gives CASSLVDSRGGELFF.

The rearrangement joins TRBV11-1 to TRBJ2-7; D not certain. This CDR3 is built from 14 residues. V gave up 3 bases and J gave up 0 bases, with 9 bases separating them. Germline loops: CDR1 SGHAT, CDR2 FQDESV (reference sequence). CDR3 loop: CASSLEPSSYEQYF. The CDR3 nucleotides read TGTGCCAGCAGCTTGGAGCCAAGCTCCTACGAGCAGTACTTC.

V gene TRBV5-4 combines with J gene TRBJ1-5, with D possibly TRBD1 on 5 matching bases. This CDR3 comprises 13 residues. The V end was cut by 5 bases, the J end by 9 bases, with 15 bases between. The V gene's germline CDR1 is SGHNT and CDR2 YYREEE (reference sequence). This chain's CDR3 is CASRVDTIGPQHF. CDR3 DNA: TGTGCCAGCAGGGTGGACACAATAGGGCCCCAGCATTTT.

The V call is TRBV5-1, the J call TRBJ2-7; 7 nucleotides match TRBD1. Germline CDR1 reads SGHRS; CDR2 reads YFSETQ. The CDR3 sequence is 15 residues long. Trimming at V came to 1 base and at J to 0 bases, leaving 4 bases not matched to a gene. The DNA for the CDR3 is TGCGCCAGCAGCTTGAGTCCAGGGGGCTCCTACGAGCAGTACTTC. Translated, it gives CASSLSPGGSYEQYF.

The chain couples TRBV30 to TRBJ1-1; 7 nucleotides match TRBD1. The length of the CDR3 is 13 residues. CDR1 is GTSNPN and CDR2 is SVGIG in the germline V gene (reference sequence). The V segment lost 5 bases and the J segment 2 bases; nucleotides outside the gene matches: 5. CDR3 coding DNA: TGTGCCTGGGAGGACAGGCCAAACACTGAAGCTTTCTTT. It specifies CAWEDRPNTEAFF.

The chain links TRBV28 to TRBJ1-5, with a possible D match to TRBD1 (5 bases). Looked up from germline, CDR1 is MDHEN and CDR2 is SYDVKM. Deletions cut 4 bases from V and 0 bases from J, with 10 bases between. CDR3 size: 15 residues. This CDR3 is CASSWTLYSNQPQHF. In DNA, the CDR3 is TGTGCCAGCAGTTGGACACTTTATAGCAATCAGCCCCAGCATTTT.

This clone was counted only a few times. V and J are TRBV10-3 and TRBJ1-1, with 8 positions matching TRBD1. Germline CDR1 reads ENHRY; CDR2 reads SYGVKD. V gave up 6 bases and J gave up 0 bases; unmatched junction bases: 3. This CDR3 has 14 residues. In DNA, the CDR3 is TGTGCCATCAGGGGGGACAGGTTGAACACTGAAGCTTTCTTT. Its translation is CAIRGDRLNTEAFF.

The chain employs TRBV19 and TRBJ2-4, with D possibly being TRBD2 (6 bases). Germline CDR1 is LNHDA and CDR2 is SQIVND (reference sequence). The germline V and J ends were trimmed by 8 bases and 8 bases, with 22 bases remaining between them. This CDR3 has 15 amino acids. CDR3 residues: CASGRPGSLRDIQYF. The CDR3 DNA reads TGTGCCAGTGGACGCCCCGGGAGCTTGAGGGACATTCAGTACTTC.

The CDR3 reads CASSTSGPGELFF. For the CDR3, the DNA is TGTGCCAGTTCGACTAGCGGGCCCGGGGAGCTGTTTTTT. The chain combines TRBV2 with TRBJ2-2; TRBD2 aligns across 10 bases. The CDR3 loop spans 13 amino acids. The V gene's germline CDR1 is SNHLY and CDR2 FYNNEI. Trimming took 9 bases from V and 6 from J; bases not matched to a gene: 4.

This chain uses TRBV7-9 with TRBJ1-4; D not resolved. Trimming removed 1 base at V and 10 bases at J, with 10 bases between. Looked up from germline, CDR1 is SEHNR and CDR2 is FQNEAQ (reference sequence). The CDR3 consists of 13 residues. The CDR3 nucleotides read TGTGCCAGCAGCTTAGGTGATTACGGAAAACTGTTTTTT. This gives the protein CASSLGDYGKLFF.

This clone was seen at least ten times. The J gene is TRBJ1-2, the V gene TRBV10-1; TRBD1 matches 9 bases. Germline CDR1 WNHNN, CDR2 SYGVQD (reference sequence). The ends lost 4 bases at V and 4 bases at J; junction bases unmatched: 4. CDR3 length equals 14 residues. CDR3 in amino acids: CASSGTGDGYGYTF. CDR3 DNA sequence: TGCGCCAGCAGTGGGACAGGGGACGGCTATGGCTACACCTTC.

This clone was recorded only once. The J gene is TRBJ2-7, the V gene TRBV6-2 or TRBV6-3; 10 bases map to TRBD2. J was trimmed by 0 bases and V by 5 bases; bases with no gene match: 16. Germline loops: CDR1 MNHEY, CDR2 SVGEGT. This CDR3 has 19 amino acids. Here the CDR3 reads CASSPDPRFSGRNSYEQYF. CDR3 nucleotides: TGTGCCAGCAGTCCAGACCCGCGTTTTAGCGGGAGGAACTCCTACGAGCAGTACTTC.

This clone was detected only a few times. The V and J genes are TRBV4-1 and TRBJ2-1; TRBD2 aligns across 14 bases. V dropped 1 base and J dropped 9; count of bases not matched to a gene: 2. The CDR3 runs to 15 residues. Germline CDR1 reads MGHRA; CDR2 reads YSYEKL. This chain's CDR3 is CASSQAGLAGAEQFF. Written as DNA, the CDR3 is TGCGCCAGCAGCCAAGCGGGACTAGCGGGAGCTGAGCAGTTCTTC.

V usage is TRBV24-1 and J usage is TRBJ2-1; 11 bases map to TRBD2. There are 21 residues in the CDR3. Germline loops: CDR1 KGHDR, CDR2 SFDVKD. Trimming removed 5 bases from V and 2 bases from J; junction bases left unmatched: 19. CDR3 DNA sequence: TGTGCCACCAGTGGCTCCGCCTTGATAGCGGGAGGGCCTAGCGCCTACAATGAGCAGTTCTTC. Translated: CATSGSALIAGGPSAYNEQFF.

The chain recombines TRBV5-1 with TRBJ1-2; D perhaps matches TRBD1 (6 bases). Germline CDR1 SGHRS, CDR2 YFSETQ. With 0 bases removed from V and 5 bases from J, the gap between germline ends came to 14 bases. This CDR3 comprises 15 residues. The CDR3: CASSLAGQGSYGYTF. CDR3 bases: TGCGCCAGCAGCTTGGCCGGGCAGGGGTCATATGGCTACACCTTC.

The chain recombines TRBV11-1 with TRBJ2-7; TRBD1 might be the D (6 bases). Trimming pared 5 bases from V and 7 bases from J, leaving 15 bases between. CDR3 length: 13 residues. Germline V gene lookup returns CDR1 SGHAT and CDR2 FQDESV (reference sequence). CDR3 residues: CASSITPQGEQYF. CDR3 in DNA: TGTGCCAGCAGCATCACACCCCAGGGGGAGCAGTACTTC.

The V and J genes are TRBV12-5 and TRBJ2-7; the match to TRBD2 covers 7 bases. The CDR3 is made up of 16 amino acids. V gave up 0 bases and J gave up 5 bases; unmatched junction bases: 10. Germline lookup yields CDR1 LGHNT and CDR2 FRNRAP. The CDR3 reads CASGLVPGGRVDEQYF. CDR3 DNA: TGTGCTAGTGGTTTGGTACCGGGAGGACGGGTTGACGAGCAGTACTTC.

The genes are TRBV19 and TRBJ2-2; tentative D call: TRBD2 (6 bases). The V and J ends lost 3 bases and 1 base respectively, with 15 bases between them. CDR1 and CDR2 (germline): LNHDA, SQIVND (reference sequence). CDR3 length equals 17 residues. The CDR3 reads CASSIGLRRGNTGELFF. CDR3 bases: TGTGCCAGTAGTATCGGCCTACGGCGGGGGAACACCGGGGAGCTGTTTTTT.

This clone was observed once. The chain combines TRBV10-3 with TRBJ2-7; 7 bases map to TRBD1. Germline V gene sequence: CDR1 ENHRY, CDR2 SYGVKD. V gave up 2 bases and J gave up 0 bases; unmatched junction bases: 1. This CDR3 comprises 14 residues. The CDR3 loop reads CAISEGTVSYEQYF. CDR3 DNA: TGTGCCATCAGTGAGGGGACAGTCTCCTACGAGCAGTACTTC.

The V and J genes are TRBV28 and TRBJ2-2, with 10 bases aligning to TRBD2. The junction had 10 bases not matched to a gene; V was cut back by 3 bases and J by 6 bases. Germline V gene lookup returns CDR1 MDHEN and CDR2 SYDVKM. The CDR3 contains 17 residues. This CDR3 reads CASSFRLAGEVPGELFF. The DNA for the CDR3 is TGTGCCAGCAGTTTTCGCCTAGCGGGAGAAGTCCCCGGGGAGCTGTTTTTT.

The chain employs TRBV10-2 and TRBJ2-1; 11 positions agree with TRBD2. V lost 5 bases and J lost 0; bases outside the gene matches: 15. The length of the CDR3 is 20 residues. CDR1 and CDR2 from the germline V gene are WSHSY and SAAADI. The chain's CDR3 is CASSPGLAGRTSSSYNEQFF. As DNA, the CDR3 is TGCGCCAGCAGTCCCGGACTAGCGGGCCGAACGTCGAGCTCCTACAATGAGCAGTTCTTC.

The chain joins TRBV28 to TRBJ1-5, with D unclear. With 8 bases removed from V and 7 bases from J, the gap between germline ends came to 15 bases. The CDR3 spans 13 residues. Germline V CDR1 and CDR2: MDHEN, SYDVKM. The CDR3 DNA reads TGTGCCAGCTCCCCGGGGATTGGGCAGCCCCAGCATTTT. Translating it yields CASSPGIGQPQHF.

The chain combines TRBV6-2 or TRBV6-3 with TRBJ2-7, with D maybe TRBD1 (7 bases). Deletions cut 0 bases from V and 2 bases from J, with 14 bases between. This CDR3 is built from 16 residues. Germline V lookup: CDR1 MNHEY, CDR2 SVGEGT. CDR3 DNA: TGTGCCAGCAGTTACTCGGCGGGACAGCCAGCCTACGAGCAGTACTTC. It codes for CASSYSAGQPAYEQYF.

This chain uses TRBV7-2 with TRBJ2-3; perhaps TRBD2 as D (6 bases). CDR1 and CDR2 (germline): SGHTA, FQGNSA. The CDR3 sequence is 14 residues long. The V gene lost 6 bases and the J gene lost 3 bases, with 13 bases spanning the gap. The CDR3 loop reads CASSSGRLTDTQYF. CDR3 DNA: TGTGCCAGCAGTTCTGGGAGGTTAACAGATACGCAGTATTTT.

The rearrangement joins TRBV4-3 to TRBJ2-6; D is perhaps TRBD2 (6 bases). Trimming took 0 bases from V and 4 from J, leaving 10 bases between them. Germline V gene lookup returns CDR1 LGHNA and CDR2 YSLEER. The CDR3 runs 16 residues. The CDR3 here is CASSQDGGLGANVLTF. CDR3 nucleotides: TGCGCCAGCAGCCAAGACGGAGGGCTAGGGGCCAACGTCCTGACTTTC.

This chain links TRBV6-5 with TRBJ2-7, with 8 bases aligning to TRBD1. The CDR3 is 13 amino acids. The J segment lost 4 bases and the V segment lost 1 base, leaving 0 bases of the junction unmatched. Germline V gene sequence: CDR1 MNHEY, CDR2 SVGAGI. In DNA form, the CDR3 reads TGTGCCAGCAGTTACTACAGGGGGTACGAGCAGTACTTC. Protein product: CASSYYRGYEQYF.

V is TRBV30 and J is TRBJ1-2, with D possibly TRBD1 on 5 matching bases. The V gene lost 0 bases and the J gene lost 2 bases, with 10 bases spanning the gap. Germline assignment: CDR1 GTSNPN and CDR2 SVGIG (reference sequence). The CDR3 sequence is 14 residues long. The CDR3 nucleotides read TGTGCCTGGAGTGTACGCAGGGCGAACTATGGCTACACCTTC. This sequence encodes CAWSVRRANYGYTF.

This chain uses TRBV9 with TRBJ2-1, with no clear D. CDR1 SGDLS and CDR2 YYNGEE come from the germline V gene. Trimming removed 2 bases at V and 0 bases at J, with 9 bases between. The CDR3 has 15 amino acids. CDR3 in DNA: TGTGCCAGCAGCGTTGGCACGGGCTCCTACAATGAGCAGTTCTTC. This codes for CASSVGTGSYNEQFF.

The V and J genes are TRBV2 and TRBJ1-1; D possibly corresponds to TRBD1 (6 bases). The V and J ends lost 8 bases and 4 bases respectively, with 14 bases between them. This CDR3 spans 13 amino acids. The germline V gene encodes CDR1 SNHLY and CDR2 FYNNEI. Written as DNA, the CDR3 is TGTGCCAGCCAAGACAGGAGTCTCACTGAAGCTTTCTTT. Protein product: CASQDRSLTEAFF.

This clone appeared a single time. The chain couples TRBV27 to TRBJ1-6, with 10 bases aligning to TRBD1. CDR1 is MNHEY, CDR2 SMNVEV, per germline (reference sequence). Trimming removed 5 bases from V and 8 bases from J; junction bases left unmatched: 6. The CDR3 runs 15 residues. CDR3 sequence: CASSPTGGRYSPLHF. In DNA form, the CDR3 reads TGTGCCAGCAGTCCGACAGGGGGCAGGTATTCACCCCTCCACTTT.

The chain recombines TRBV7-2 with TRBJ2-7, with a possible D match to TRBD2 (6 bases). V was pared by 5 bases and J by 2 bases, with 10 bases between. CDR1 is SGHTA, CDR2 FQGNSA, per germline. The CDR3 is 13 amino acids. The CDR3 nucleotides read TGTGCCAGCAGCGAGACTAGTGCCTACGAGCAGTACTTC. This translates into CASSETSAYEQYF.